These 5 T cell receptor beta chains originate from one sample sequenced in a study of cytomegalovirus exposure and HLA in healthy donors (dated 2017 in TCRdb). Library preparation used the immunoSEQ multiplex PCR assay. In TCRdb, the immuneACCESS table is reduced to in-frame sequences with V and J assigned. These tables do not hold every clone; where another copy was compared, an unresolved V gene accounts for under half, and the others remain unexplained. In all, the sample holds about 400,000 clones, and 75% to 90% of those were seen once. Under 0.9% of the sample rests with the top ten. Sequencing used PBMCs. The receptors derive from a young woman in good health and CMV-seronegative.

The chain carries TRBV10-1 and TRBJ2-2, with D unclear. Trimming left V 9 bases short and J 6 bases short, with 14 bases between. The CDR3 is 13 amino acids. CDR1 is WNHNN, CDR2 SYGVQD, per germline (reference sequence). The CDR3 coding sequence is TGCGCCAGTCGAGGTGGTCCGGCCGGGGAGCTGTTTTTT. Translation: CASRGGPAGELFF.

The CDR3 coding sequence is TGCGCCAGCAGCCAAGATAAGGGGTTTCCACAACGGCCCCAGCATTTT. Amino acids: CASSQDKGFPQRPQHF. The chain is built from TRBV4-1 and TRBJ1-5; D might be TRBD1 (5 bases). Trimming shortened V by 0 bases and J by 9 bases, and 18 bases separated the two germline ends. The CDR3 has 16 amino acids. CDR1 is MGHRA, CDR2 YSYEKL, per germline.

V gene TRBV28 combines with J gene TRBJ2-7, with a tentative D call TRBD2 (5 bases). CDR3 length equals 14 residues. Deletions cut 5 bases from V and 0 bases from J, with 11 bases between. The V gene's germline CDR1 is MDHEN and CDR2 SYDVKM. Here the CDR3 DNA reads TGTGCCAGCAGTCTGAGACGGGGCTCCTACGAGCAGTACTTC. The encoded protein is CASSLRRGSYEQYF.

The chain carries TRBV19 and TRBJ2-3; unclear D gene. This CDR3 is 12 amino acids long. The germline V gene has CDR1 LNHDA and CDR2 SQIVND (reference sequence). V was shortened by 5 bases and J by 3 bases, with 6 bases between the two germline ends. CDR3 nucleotide sequence: TGTGCCAGTAGTTTAGCAACAGATACGCAGTATTTT. Its translation: CASSLATDTQYF.

This clone was counted a single time. The same CDR3 arises from other DNA sequences in this sample as well. The V gene is TRBV29-1, the J gene TRBJ1-2; 8 bases agree with TRBD1. This CDR3 is built from 13 residues. After removal of 0 bases from V and 4 bases from J, the junction contained 1 base not matched to a gene. The germline gives CDR1 SQVTM, CDR2 ANQGSEA. CDR3: CSVEEDRGYGYTF. The CDR3 bases are TGCAGCGTTGAAGAAGACAGGGGCTATGGCTACACCTTC.